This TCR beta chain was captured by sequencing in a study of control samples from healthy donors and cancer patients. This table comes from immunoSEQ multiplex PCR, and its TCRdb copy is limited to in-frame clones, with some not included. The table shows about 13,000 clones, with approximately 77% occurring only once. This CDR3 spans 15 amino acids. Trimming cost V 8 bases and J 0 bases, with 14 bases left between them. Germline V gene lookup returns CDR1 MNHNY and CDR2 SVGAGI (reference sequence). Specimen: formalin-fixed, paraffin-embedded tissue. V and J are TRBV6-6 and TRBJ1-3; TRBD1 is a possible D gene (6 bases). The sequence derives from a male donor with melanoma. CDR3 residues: CASHKGVSSGNTIYF. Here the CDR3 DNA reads TGTGCCAGCCATAAGGGGGTTTCCTCTGGAAACACCATATATTTT.